Listed here are 24 T cell receptor beta chains from one sample, sequenced in a study of CD8 T cells in Susac syndrome. It was with random hexamers that roughly 0.45 to 1 ug RNA was reverse transcribed. TCRdb analysed the immunoSEQ multiplex PCR reads with MiXCR anew, one entry per CDR3 protein. Among 130,000 or so distinct CDR3 sequences listed, roughly 95% were seen once. The sample consisted of CD4+ T cells from PBMCs. The source is a human donor with multiple sclerosis.

The V call is TRBV18, the J call TRBJ1-1, with a tentative D call TRBD1 (5 bases). Germline V gene sequence: CDR1 KGHSH, CDR2 LQKENI. V was shortened by 1 base and J by 12 bases, with 15 bases between the two germline ends. This CDR3 comprises 13 residues. This chain's CDR3 is CASSPQIDSNSFF. CDR3 in DNA: TGTGCCAGCTCACCACAGATCGACAGTAATTCTTTCTTT. The complete variable domain, with remaining parts taken from reference TRBV18 and TRBJ1-1, reads NAGVMQNPRHLVRRRGQEARLRCSPMKGHSHVYWYRQLPEEGLKFMVYLQKENIIDESGMPKERFSAEFPKEGPSILRIQQVVRGDSAAYFCASSPQIDSNSFFGQGTRLTVV.

In nucleotides, the CDR3 is TGTGCCACCAGTGATTCGACAGGGAGCACTGAAGCTTTCTTT. Translating gives CATSDSTGSTEAFF. This chain links TRBV24-1 with TRBJ1-1; the match to TRBD1 covers 7 bases. The trim removed 2 bases at V and 4 bases at J, leaving 3 bases unmatched. This CDR3 has 14 amino acids. The germline gives CDR1 KGHDR, CDR2 SFDVKD.

This chain joins TRBV12-3 or TRBV12-4 and TRBJ2-5; TRBD1 matches 8 bases. The trim removed 3 bases at V and 3 bases at J, leaving 12 bases unmatched. This CDR3 is built from 17 residues. The CDR3 loop reads CASSFGRGLDSKETQYF. The CDR3 nucleotides read TGTGCCAGCAGTTTCGGCAGGGGGCTAGATTCAAAAGAGACCCAGTACTTC.

The chain employs TRBV5-4 and TRBJ2-1; D remains ambiguous. From germline, CDR1 is SGHNT and CDR2 YYREEE (reference sequence). V was pared by 0 bases and J by 12 bases, with 19 bases between. This CDR3 contains 15 residues. CDR3 bases: TGTGCCAGCAGCTTGGGTTTACCAGTTTCCCCTGCGCAGTTCTTC. It codes for CASSLGLPVSPAQFF.

The rearrangement links TRBV9 to TRBJ2-1; 7 bases line up with TRBD2. J lost 4 bases, V lost 6 bases, and 4 bases had no gene match. The germline CDR1 and CDR2 sequences are SGDLS and YYNGEE. The CDR3 spans 13 residues. The CDR3 region is CASNSAGYNEQFF. The DNA for the CDR3 is TGTGCCAGCAACTCAGCGGGGTACAATGAGCAGTTCTTC.

The chain combines TRBV27 with TRBJ2-7; 11 nucleotides agree with TRBD1. V was pared by 8 bases and J by 1 base, with 10 bases of the junction left unmatched. This CDR3 has 16 amino acids. Germline assignment: CDR1 MNHEY and CDR2 SMNVEV (reference sequence). CDR3 amino acids: CASLTRTGGKSYEQYF. Written as DNA, the CDR3 is TGTGCCAGCCTTACTCGGACAGGGGGCAAGTCCTACGAGCAGTACTTC.

The chain combines TRBV20-1 with TRBJ2-5; D is possibly TRBD2 (5 bases). Deletions cut 8 bases from V and 2 bases from J, with 18 bases between. The CDR3 length is 14 residues. Germline V gene lookup returns CDR1 DFQATT and CDR2 SNEGSKA (reference sequence). CDR3 residues: CSRPGTGFQETQYF. The CDR3 DNA reads as TGCAGTAGACCCGGAACGGGGTTTCAAGAGACCCAGTACTTC.

The V and J genes are TRBV3-1 and TRBJ2-3, with D unclear. The CDR3 contains 12 residues. Per germline, CDR1 LGHDT and CDR2 YNNKEL (reference sequence). Trimming left V 0 bases short and J 4 bases short, with 2 bases between. DNA of the CDR3: TGTGCCAGCAGCCAAGAGCCAGATACGCAGTATTTT. Encoded protein: CASSQEPDTQYF.

J is TRBJ2-1 and V is TRBV9; D is possibly TRBD2 (6 bases). Trimming stripped 3 bases from V and 0 bases from J, with 16 bases between. From germline, CDR1 is SGDLS and CDR2 YYNGEE. The CDR3 contains 17 residues. The CDR3 is CASSAESGSSSYNEQFF. CDR3 bases: TGTGCCAGCAGCGCAGAAAGCGGGTCGAGCTCCTACAATGAGCAGTTCTTC. The variable domain in full, with the rest retrieved from reference TRBV9 and TRBJ2-1, is DSGVTQTPKHLITATGQRVTLRCSPRSGDLSVYWYQQSLDQGLQFLIQYYNGEERAKGNILERFSAQQFPDLHSELNLSSLELGDSALYFCASSAESGSSSYNEQFFGPGTRLTVL.

V gene TRBV9 combines with J gene TRBJ2-3; D gene ambiguous. The V gene lost 0 bases and the J gene lost 4 bases, with 12 bases spanning the gap. The CDR3 is 15 amino acids. The germline CDR1 and CDR2 sequences are SGDLS and YYNGEE. The chain's CDR3 is CASSVVTSGADTQYF. CDR3 DNA: TGTGCCAGCAGCGTAGTCACGTCCGGTGCAGATACGCAGTATTTT.

This chain joins TRBV15 and TRBJ1-2; perhaps TRBD1 as D (6 bases). V was shortened by 0 bases and J by 0 bases, with 17 bases between the two germline ends. The CDR3 length is 18 residues. Germline lookup yields CDR1 LNHNV and CDR2 YYDKDF (reference sequence). This chain's CDR3 is CATSRDRGAGTSNYGYTF. The CDR3 coding sequence is TGTGCCACCAGCAGAGATCGGGGGGCTGGTACTTCTAACTATGGCTACACCTTC.

V is TRBV29-1 and J is TRBJ1-4; D unresolved. The germline CDR1 and CDR2 sequences are SQVTM and ANQGSEA. Trimming stripped 7 bases from V and 3 bases from J, with 12 bases between. CDR3 length: 13 residues. The CDR3 spells CSGQPAPNEKLFF. The CDR3 bases are TGCAGCGGGCAACCAGCGCCTAATGAAAAACTGTTTTTT.

The chain couples TRBV12-3 or TRBV12-4 to TRBJ1-1, with 9 bases identical to TRBD1. CDR3 length: 14 amino acids. V shed 7 bases, J shed 1 base, and the junction held 4 bases outside the gene matches. In nucleotides, the CDR3 is TGTGCCAGCATCCAGGGACAGGGGAACACTGAAGCTTTCTTT. It is translated as CASIQGQGNTEAFF.

This chain links TRBV3-1 with TRBJ2-5; D not resolved. The CDR3 runs 15 residues. With 4 bases removed from V and 3 bases from J, the gap between germline ends came to 15 bases. Germline V gives CDR1 LGHDT, CDR2 YNNKEL (reference sequence). The CDR3 DNA reads TGTGCCAGCAGCCGAGACATTCGCGGTAAAGAGACCCAGTACTTC. Translated, it gives CASSRDIRGKETQYF.

The chain uses TRBV4-3 and TRBJ2-3; TRBD2 matches 14 bases. CDR1 LGHNA and CDR2 YSLEER come from the germline V gene. V trimming: 1 base; J trimming: 5 bases; junction bases outside the gene matches: 5. This CDR3 comprises 17 residues. CDR3 bases: TGCGCCAGCAGCCAAGGGACTAGCGGGGGGCCGGGAGATACGCAGTATTTT. It encodes CASSQGTSGGPGDTQYF.

The gene calls are TRBV7-9 and TRBJ1-5; D not certain. The CDR3 length is 14 residues. CDR1 is SEHNR, CDR2 FQNEAQ, per germline (reference sequence). Deletions cut 3 bases from V and 4 bases from J, with 10 bases between. The CDR3 nucleotides are TGTGCCAGCAGCTTGGCTGTTGGGAATCAGCCCCAGCATTTT. It codes for CASSLAVGNQPQHF.

This chain uses TRBV4-3 with TRBJ2-5; TRBD1 might be the D (7 bases). Germline loops: CDR1 LGHNA, CDR2 YSLEER. The CDR3 runs 17 residues. Trimming took 0 bases from V and 5 from J, leaving 19 bases between them. Here the CDR3 reads CASSQDSGGSLRETQYF. DNA for the CDR3: TGCGCCAGCAGCCAAGATTCAGGGGGGTCCCTTAGGGAGACCCAGTACTTC.

The chain is built from TRBV5-4 and TRBJ2-7; no reliable D call. This CDR3 is built from 14 residues. The germline V gene has CDR1 SGHNT and CDR2 YYREEE (reference sequence). Trimming left V 3 bases short and J 2 bases short, with 12 bases between. The CDR3 sequence is CASSSSQLTYEQYF. CDR3 bases: TGTGCCAGCAGCTCCTCACAGCTAACCTACGAGCAGTACTTC.

The chain recombines TRBV3-1 with TRBJ2-7, with D possibly being TRBD2 (6 bases). The germline V gene encodes CDR1 LGHDT and CDR2 YNNKEL (reference sequence). The CDR3 loop spans 13 amino acids. V was pared by 4 bases and J by 5 bases, with 12 bases between. This chain's CDR3 is CASSLLARNEQYF. As DNA, the CDR3 is TGTGCCAGCAGCCTGCTAGCGAGGAACGAGCAGTACTTC.

The gene calls are TRBV12-3 or TRBV12-4 and TRBJ2-2; TRBD2 might be the D (7 bases). The CDR3 totals 15 residues. V lost 3 bases and J 2 bases, leaving 10 bases between the germline ends. CDR3 region: CASSFGGANTGELFF. The CDR3 nucleotides are TGTGCCAGCAGTTTTGGGGGGGCCAACACCGGGGAGCTGTTTTTT.

V usage is TRBV20-1 and J usage is TRBJ2-1, with TRBD1 identical over 8 bases. Germline V CDR1 and CDR2: DFQATT, SNEGSKA (reference sequence). This CDR3 has 17 residues. The junction had 15 bases not matched to a gene; V was cut back by 0 bases and J by 8 bases. CDR3 nucleotides: TGCAGTGCTAGAGATAAGTGGCAGGGGGCGCGAAGAGATGAGCAGTTCTTC. The encoded protein is CSARDKWQGARRDEQFF.

The chain employs TRBV3-1 and TRBJ2-7; 12 bases align to TRBD2. J was trimmed by 5 bases and V by 2 bases; bases with no gene match: 7. Looked up from germline, CDR1 is LGHDT and CDR2 is YNNKEL (reference sequence). This CDR3 has 16 amino acids. CDR3: CASSQTRTSGAHEQYF. The CDR3 DNA is TGTGCCAGCAGCCAAACCCGGACTAGCGGGGCCCACGAGCAGTACTTC.

This chain uses TRBV3-1 with TRBJ2-7, with 13 bases identical to TRBD2. The CDR3 contains 15 residues. CDR1 LGHDT and CDR2 YNNKEL come from the germline V gene (reference sequence). J lost 6 bases, V lost 4 bases, and 6 bases had no gene match. The DNA of the CDR3 is TGTGCCAGCAGCCCCACTAGCGGGAGGGCCCGCGAGCAGTACTTC. The encoded protein is CASSPTSGRAREQYF.

V is TRBV20-1 and J is TRBJ2-1; no definite D call. Deletions cut 0 bases from V and 2 bases from J, with 11 bases between. Germline V gives CDR1 DFQATT, CDR2 SNEGSKA (reference sequence). CDR3 length: 15 residues. The CDR3 is CSARDPPGAYNEQFF. As DNA, the CDR3 is TGCAGTGCTAGAGATCCCCCAGGCGCCTACAATGAGCAGTTCTTC.